What follows are 27 T cell receptor beta chains derived from one specimen sequenced in a study of T cell responses to AZD1222 COVID-19 vaccine. Here immunoSEQ multiplex PCR was the method, and the copy in TCRdb shows in-frame clones only, minus some. The sample contains around 110,000 clones, around 94% of which appear only once. The sequencing used peripheral blood, collected on day 0 of AZD1222 vaccination. The receptor source for this set is an adult in good health.

The chain is built from TRBV4-1 and TRBJ1-1; the D gene is possibly TRBD1 (6 bases). This CDR3 contains 16 residues. Trimming took 2 bases from V and 5 from J, leaving 18 bases between them. Germline-derived CDR1 and CDR2 are MGHRA and YSYEKL. CDR3 region: CASSQFRGGEGTEAFF. Written as DNA, the CDR3 is TGCGCCAGCAGCCAATTTAGGGGGGGCGAAGGGACTGAAGCTTTCTTT.

The chain recombines TRBV6-2 or TRBV6-3 with TRBJ2-7, with no clear D. The CDR3 spans 18 residues. Trimming left V 0 bases short and J 0 bases short, with 18 bases between. Per the germline V gene, CDR1 is MNHEY and CDR2 is SVGEGT. CDR3 residues: CASSYSGETLRSSYEQYF. CDR3 in DNA: TGTGCCAGCAGTTACTCGGGCGAGACCCTTAGATCCTCCTACGAGCAGTACTTC.

This clone appeared a few times. The chain combines TRBV5-1 with TRBJ2-7, with D uncertain. The germline V gene encodes CDR1 SGHRS and CDR2 YFSETQ. V lost 6 bases to trimming and J lost 0 bases, with 13 bases between them. This CDR3 has 14 residues. The CDR3 bases are TGCGCCAGCAAACCGGACGTAGGCTCCTACGAGCAGTACTTC. Translated: CASKPDVGSYEQYF.

The chain links TRBV5-8 to TRBJ2-3, with D possibly called TRBD1 or TRBD2 (6 bases each). The germline V and J ends were trimmed by 6 bases and 6 bases, with 17 bases remaining between them. Germline CDR1 is SGHTS and CDR2 is YDEGEE. This CDR3 is 14 amino acids long. Written as DNA, the CDR3 is TGTGCCAGCATCCCTGGGGGGCGAGGGGATACGCAGTATTTT. Residues: CASIPGGRGDTQYF.

The chain has TRBV9 and TRBJ2-1, with 11 bases aligning to TRBD2. Germline lookup yields CDR1 SGDLS and CDR2 YYNGEE. The J segment lost 9 bases and the V segment lost 4 bases, leaving 9 bases of the junction unmatched. The CDR3 totals 15 residues. The CDR3 region has the DNA TGTGCCAGCAGCCTCATAGCGGGAGGGCCGGGTGAGCAGTTCTTC. Translation: CASSLIAGGPGEQFF. Full variable domain (missing parts from reference TRBV9 and TRBJ2-1): DSGVTQTPKHLITATGQRVTLRCSPRSGDLSVYWYQQSLDQGLQFLIQYYNGEERAKGNILERFSAQQFPDLHSELNLSSLELGDSALYFCASSLIAGGPGEQFFGPGTRLTVL.

V is TRBV5-1 and J is TRBJ1-2; 10 nucleotides match TRBD1. The trim removed 3 bases at V and 4 bases at J, leaving 21 bases unmatched. Germline V gene lookup returns CDR1 SGHRS and CDR2 YFSETQ. This CDR3 spans 20 amino acids. The DNA for the CDR3 is TGCGCCAGCAGCTCCCTTGGCGGGACAGGGGTCTCGATTACGGGCTATGGCTACACCTTC. This gives the protein CASSSLGGTGVSITGYGYTF.

The chain has TRBV5-6 and TRBJ2-7; 10 bases are a match to TRBD1. V was clipped by 5 bases and J by 6 bases; unmatched bases: 14. CDR1 and CDR2 from the germline V gene are SGHDT and YYEEEE. This CDR3 region has 16 residues. The DNA of the CDR3 is TGTGCCAGCAGTTATAACCCGTGGGACAGGGGAGGCGAGCAGTACTTC. Translating it yields CASSYNPWDRGGEQYF.

V and J are TRBV18 and TRBJ2-7; D call uncertain. V dropped 0 bases and J dropped 1 base, with 13 bases sitting between them. The CDR3 is 16 residues long. The germline gives CDR1 KGHSH, CDR2 LQKENI. The CDR3 region is CASSPPSTSYSYEQYF. The CDR3 DNA follows: TGTGCCAGCTCACCACCGTCGACGAGCTATTCCTACGAGCAGTACTTC.

The V gene is TRBV28, the J gene TRBJ1-5; D perhaps matches TRBD1 (5 bases). This CDR3 is 13 amino acids long. The V end lost 3 bases, the J end lost 9 bases, and 12 bases lay between the germline ends. The germline gives CDR1 MDHEN, CDR2 SYDVKM. In DNA, the CDR3 is TGTGCCAGCAGTTTCGGGGGGTTTGGGCCCCAGCATTTT. Its translation is CASSFGGFGPQHF. The whole variable domain, filled in from reference TRBV28 and TRBJ1-5, reads DVKVTQSSRYLVKRTGEKVFLECVQDMDHENMFWYRQDPGLGLRLIYFSYDVKMKEKGDIPEGYSVSREKKERFSLILESASTNQTSMYLCASSFGGFGPQHFGDGTRLSIL.

This clone showed up just a few times. The chain uses TRBV4-2 and TRBJ2-5, with 7 bases fitting TRBD2. The CDR3 covers 14 residues. Germline V gene lookup returns CDR1 LGHNA and CDR2 YNFKEQ. The junction had 1 base not matched to a gene; V was cut back by 1 base and J by 2 bases. The CDR3 loop is CASSQGGGQETQYF. CDR3 in DNA: TGTGCCAGCAGCCAAGGGGGGGGTCAAGAGACCCAGTACTTC.

The chain uses TRBV28 and TRBJ1-6; D uncertain. Trimming took off 6 bases at V and 11 bases at J, with 11 bases between the two ends. Per germline, CDR1 MDHEN and CDR2 SYDVKM. There are 12 residues in the CDR3. The CDR3 here is CASSPFGPPLHF. The CDR3 coding sequence is TGTGCCAGCAGCCCTTTTGGGCCACCCCTCCACTTT. The full variable domain, in which reference TRBV28 and TRBJ1-6 provide the parts outside the CDR3, is DVKVTQSSRYLVKRTGEKVFLECVQDMDHENMFWYRQDPGLGLRLIYFSYDVKMKEKGDIPEGYSVSREKKERFSLILESASTNQTSMYLCASSPFGPPLHFGNGTRLTVT.

This clone was detected only once. The CDR3 loop reads CAWRVGTENEKLFF. Here the CDR3 DNA reads TGTGCCTGGAGGGTGGGGACCGAAAATGAAAAACTGTTTTTT. The chain joins TRBV30 to TRBJ1-4; D is possibly TRBD1 (5 bases). Germline values: CDR1 GTSNPN, CDR2 SVGIG (reference sequence). The CDR3 contains 14 residues. Trimming shortened V by 3 bases and J by 5 bases, and 13 bases separated the two germline ends. The full variable domain, in which reference TRBV30 and TRBJ1-4 provide the parts outside the CDR3, is SQTIHQWPATLVQPVGSPLSLECTVEGTSNPNLYWYRQAAGRGLQLLFYSVGIGQISSEVPQNLSASRPQDRQFILSSKKLLLSDSGFYLCAWRVGTENEKLFFGSGTQLSVL.

V gene TRBV6-1 combines with J gene TRBJ1-5, with D maybe TRBD1 (5 bases). Germline V gene lookup returns CDR1 MNHNS and CDR2 SASEGT. CDR3 size: 15 residues. The germline V and J ends were trimmed by 2 bases and 0 bases, with 8 bases remaining between them. The DNA for the CDR3 is TGTGCCAGCAGTGAAAGGGGTATTAGCAATCAGCCCCAGCATTTT. It specifies CASSERGISNQPQHF.

V is TRBV24-1 and J is TRBJ1-5, with 9 bases fitting TRBD1. Germline V gene data show CDR1 as KGHDR and CDR2 as SFDVKD. The CDR3 contains 16 residues. J was trimmed by 6 bases and V by 3 bases; bases with no gene match: 8. DNA for the CDR3: TGTGCCACCAGTGATCCTACAGGGGGCGGCGGTCAGCCCCAGCATTTT. It yields the protein CATSDPTGGGGQPQHF.

The chain recombines TRBV9 with TRBJ1-2; no definite D call. V was trimmed by 0 bases and J by 8 bases, leaving 23 bases between them. CDR3 length: 17 amino acids. The germline CDR1 and CDR2 sequences are SGDLS and YYNGEE. The CDR3 region has the DNA TGTGCCAGCAGCGTAGCTGGCGCGACGGATCCTATTAGGGGCTACACCTTC. Translated, it gives CASSVAGATDPIRGYTF.

The chain employs TRBV6-6 and TRBJ1-2; 7 nucleotides match TRBD1. Germline assignment: CDR1 MNHNY and CDR2 SVGAGI (reference sequence). V gave up 5 bases and J gave up 4 bases; unmatched junction bases: 13. The CDR3 runs to 16 residues. The CDR3 DNA reads TGTGCCAGCAGTCGACAGGGAGGGGGTTTTGGCTATGGCTACACCTTC. Translation gives CASSRQGGGFGYGYTF.

The chain couples TRBV7-2 to TRBJ2-2, with 7 bases aligning to TRBD1. Per germline, CDR1 SGHTA and CDR2 FQGNSA. Trimming removed 5 bases from V and 3 bases from J; junction bases left unmatched: 3. The CDR3 is made up of 14 amino acids. CDR3 in DNA: TGTGCCAGCAGCAACACAGGGGACACCGGGGAGCTGTTTTTT. Its protein product is CASSNTGDTGELFF.

The sample holds a few counts of this clone. J is TRBJ2-7 and V is TRBV28, with 7 nucleotides matching TRBD1. CDR1 and CDR2 from the germline V gene are MDHEN and SYDVKM. V shed 10 bases, J shed 0 bases, and the junction held 6 bases outside the gene matches. The CDR3 has 13 amino acids. CDR3 nucleotides: TGTGCCATTTCAGGGGGATCCTCCTACGAGCAGTACTTC. It is translated as CAISGGSSYEQYF.

V usage is TRBV4-2 and J usage is TRBJ2-2, with 12 bases that match TRBD2. Germline CDR1 and CDR2: LGHNA and YNFKEQ. The CDR3 runs to 17 residues. After removal of 1 base from V and 5 bases from J, the junction contained 5 bases not matched to a gene. CDR3 sequence (DNA): TGTGCCAGCAGCCAAGGGACTAGCGGGATCGGGACCGGGGAGCTGTTTTTT. It yields the protein CASSQGTSGIGTGELFF.

The V call is TRBV7-9, the J call TRBJ1-1; D unresolved. The V gene lost 5 bases and the J gene lost 1 base, with 17 bases spanning the gap. Per the germline V gene, CDR1 is SEHNR and CDR2 is FQNEAQ (reference sequence). The CDR3 totals 16 residues. The CDR3 loop reads CASSPVQSLGNTEAFF. The CDR3 region has the DNA TGTGCCAGCAGCCCCGTACAGTCCCTAGGGAACACTGAAGCTTTCTTT.

This chain joins TRBV21-1 and TRBJ1-5. TRBV21-1 is assigned pseudogene status. The CDR3 is 15 residues long. CDR3 coding DNA: TGTGCCAGCACCCCAAGGCCCTCGGGCAATCAGCCCCAGCATTTT. Translating it yields CASTPRPSGNQPQHF.

V usage is TRBV4-2 and J usage is TRBJ1-6; no definite D call. CDR3 length: 17 residues. V lost 2 bases and J lost 9, with 20 bases in between. Germline V gives CDR1 LGHNA, CDR2 YNFKEQ. CDR3 sequence reads: CASSQPQGGDPVSPLHF. CDR3 DNA sequence: TGTGCCAGCAGCCAACCACAAGGCGGGGATCCGGTTTCACCCCTCCACTTT.

This chain's CDR3 is CASSPRVSDTGELFF. The CDR3 region has the DNA TGTGCCAGCAGCCCCAGGGTATCCGACACCGGGGAGCTGTTTTTT. This chain connects TRBV6-4 to TRBJ2-2; tentative D call: TRBD1 (5 bases). V dropped 6 bases and J dropped 3 bases, with 14 bases sitting between them. The V gene's germline CDR1 is MRHNA and CDR2 SNTAGT. CDR3 size: 15 residues.

This sequence joins TRBV7-9 and TRBJ1-1; D unclear. The CDR3 is 15 amino acids. CDR1 and CDR2 from the germline V gene are SEHNR and FQNEAQ (reference sequence). V lost 1 base and J lost 4, with 13 bases in between. CDR3 protein: CASSLEFGVGTEAFF. The CDR3, as DNA: TGTGCCAGCAGCTTAGAATTCGGGGTTGGCACTGAAGCTTTCTTT.

This clone occurred once. The chain combines TRBV6-5 with TRBJ1-3, with TRBD1 identical over 9 bases. V was clipped by 6 bases and J by 2 bases; unmatched bases: 5. There are 15 residues in the CDR3. Germline V gene lookup returns CDR1 MNHEY and CDR2 SVGAGI. The CDR3 loop reads CASSPRDRAGNTIYF. As DNA, the CDR3 is TGTGCCAGCAGCCCCCGGGACAGGGCTGGAAACACCATATATTTT.

V and J are TRBV5-4 and TRBJ1-2; D might be TRBD1 (5 bases). Between the trimmed V and J ends, which lost 4 bases and 3 bases, there was a span of 16 bases. The CDR3 covers 15 residues. From germline, CDR1 is SGHNT and CDR2 YYREEE (reference sequence). In DNA form, the CDR3 reads TGTGCCAGCAGCGGCGGGACCTCGGGCTACTATGGCTACACCTTC. This translates into CASSGGTSGYYGYTF.

The chain has TRBV24-1 and TRBJ2-1; either TRBD1 or TRBD2 may fit D (5 bases each). Germline V lookup: CDR1 KGHDR, CDR2 SFDVKD. The germline V and J ends were trimmed by 9 bases and 10 bases, with 12 bases remaining between them. The CDR3 is made up of 11 amino acids. The CDR3 spells CATAERGEQFF. The CDR3 nucleotides read TGTGCCACCGCTGAACGGGGCGAGCAGTTCTTC.